The clone carrying this T cell receptor (beta chain) has a count of ten or more. Its cognate antigen is unknown. V shed 5 bases, J shed 6 bases, and the junction held 12 bases outside the gene matches. The germline gives CDR1 SGHKS, CDR2 YYEKEE (reference sequence). The CDR3 totals 15 residues. This sample stems from a study of T-cell reconstitution after alpha-beta-depleted transplantation in children. Study-level points and caveats: Some patients owed their high day-60 TCRbeta diversity to surviving recipient T cells and thymic progenitors. The study reportedly traced alpha-beta T cells about two months after transplant to several hundred expanded graft clones. When one year had passed after transplant, most T-cell counts and diversity came from newly produced T cells.

Unique molecular identifiers were used to barcode this TCRbeta library. TCRdb passed the PCR reads through MiXCR, listing each CDR3 protein once. The sample lists approximately 290,000 distinct CDR3 sequences; roughly 12% were seen once. This chain connects TRBV5-5 to TRBJ2-7; 9 positions match TRBD2. Sequencing was performed on peripheral blood, taken 180 days after TCRalphabeta/CD19-depleted stem cell transplant. The sequence was obtained from a male patient between 2 and 10 years old who had a stem cell transplant for chronic granulomatous disease, so the T cells may come from the graft donor. In DNA, the CDR3 is TGTGCCAGCAGGCCTCTAGCGGGGCCCCTGCGCGAGCAGTACTTC. This gives the protein CASRPLAGPLREQYF.